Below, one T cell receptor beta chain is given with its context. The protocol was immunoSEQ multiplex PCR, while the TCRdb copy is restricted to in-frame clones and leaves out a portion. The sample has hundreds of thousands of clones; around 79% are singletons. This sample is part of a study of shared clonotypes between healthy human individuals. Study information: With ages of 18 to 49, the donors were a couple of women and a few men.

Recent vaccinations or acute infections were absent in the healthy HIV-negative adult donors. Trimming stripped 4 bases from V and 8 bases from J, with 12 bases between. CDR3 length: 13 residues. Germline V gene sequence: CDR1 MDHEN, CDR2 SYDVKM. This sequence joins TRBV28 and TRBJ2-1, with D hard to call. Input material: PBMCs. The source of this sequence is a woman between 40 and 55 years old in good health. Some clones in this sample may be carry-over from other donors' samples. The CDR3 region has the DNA TGTGCCAGCAGTTCCCCAGGCCCGTATGAGCAGTTCTTC. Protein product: CASSSPGPYEQFF.